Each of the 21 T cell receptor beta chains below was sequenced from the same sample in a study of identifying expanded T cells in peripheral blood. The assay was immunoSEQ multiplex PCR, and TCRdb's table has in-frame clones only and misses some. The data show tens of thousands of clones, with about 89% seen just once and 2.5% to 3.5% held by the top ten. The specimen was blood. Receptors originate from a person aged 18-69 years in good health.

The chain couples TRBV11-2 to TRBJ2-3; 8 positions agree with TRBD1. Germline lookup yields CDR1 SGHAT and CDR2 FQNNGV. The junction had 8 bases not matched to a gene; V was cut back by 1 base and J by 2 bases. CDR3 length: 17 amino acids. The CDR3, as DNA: TGTGCCAGCAGCTTAGGGGCCTCAGGGGGCGCCACAGATACGCAGTATTTT. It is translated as CASSLGASGGATDTQYF.

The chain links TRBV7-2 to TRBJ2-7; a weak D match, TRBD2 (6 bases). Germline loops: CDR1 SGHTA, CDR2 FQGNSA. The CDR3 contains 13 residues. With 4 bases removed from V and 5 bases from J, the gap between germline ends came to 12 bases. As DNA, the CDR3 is TGTGCCAGCAGCTGGGGTACTAGCAACGAGCAGTACTTC. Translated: CASSWGTSNEQYF.

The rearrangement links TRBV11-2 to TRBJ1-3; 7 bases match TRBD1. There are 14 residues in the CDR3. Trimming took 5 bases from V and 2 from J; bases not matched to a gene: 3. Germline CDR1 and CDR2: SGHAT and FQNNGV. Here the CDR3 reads CASSPRGPGNTIYF. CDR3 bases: TGTGCCAGCAGCCCAAGGGGGCCTGGAAACACCATATATTTT. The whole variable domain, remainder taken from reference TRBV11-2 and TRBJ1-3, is EAGVAQSPRYKIIEKRQSVAFWCNPISGHATLYWYQQILGQGPKLLIQFQNNGVVDDSQLPKDRFSAERLKGVDSTLKIQPAKLEDSAVYLCASSPRGPGNTIYFGEGSWLTVV.

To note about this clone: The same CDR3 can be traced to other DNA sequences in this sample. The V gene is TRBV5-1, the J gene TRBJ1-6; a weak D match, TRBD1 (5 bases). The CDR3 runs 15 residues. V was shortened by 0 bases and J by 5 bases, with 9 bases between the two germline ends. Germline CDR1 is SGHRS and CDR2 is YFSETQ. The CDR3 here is CASSLAPGDNSPLHF. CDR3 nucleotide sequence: TGCGCCAGCAGCTTGGCCCCGGGGGATAATTCACCCCTCCACTTT.

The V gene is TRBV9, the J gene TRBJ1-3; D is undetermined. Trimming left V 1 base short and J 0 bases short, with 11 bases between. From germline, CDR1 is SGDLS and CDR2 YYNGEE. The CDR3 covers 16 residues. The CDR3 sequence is CASSVKGRLSGNTIYF. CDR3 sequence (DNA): TGTGCCAGCAGCGTAAAGGGTCGTCTCTCTGGAAACACCATATATTTT.

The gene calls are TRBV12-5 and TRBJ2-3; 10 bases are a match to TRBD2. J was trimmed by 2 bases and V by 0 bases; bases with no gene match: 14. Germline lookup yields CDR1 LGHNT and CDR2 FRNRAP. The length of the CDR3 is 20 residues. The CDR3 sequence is CASGLVRGLAGVFFTDTQYF. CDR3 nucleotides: TGTGCTAGTGGTTTGGTACGTGGGCTAGCGGGGGTATTCTTCACAGATACGCAGTATTTT.

CDR3 sequence: CASSYWDATNEKLFF. The CDR3 coding sequence is TGTGCCAGCAGCTACTGGGATGCAACTAATGAAAAACTGTTTTTT. The rearrangement joins TRBV13 to TRBJ1-4; D not certain. CDR1 PRHDT and CDR2 FYEKMQ come from the germline V gene (reference sequence). Trimming stripped 4 bases from V and 0 bases from J, with 9 bases between. This CDR3 is built from 15 residues.

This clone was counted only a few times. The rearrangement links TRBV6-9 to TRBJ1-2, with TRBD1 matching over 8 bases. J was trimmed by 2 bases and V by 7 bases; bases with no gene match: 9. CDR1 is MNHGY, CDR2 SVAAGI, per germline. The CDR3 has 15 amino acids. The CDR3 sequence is CASIAGGLANYGYTF. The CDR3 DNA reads TGTGCCAGCATTGCAGGGGGCTTAGCGAACTATGGCTACACCTTC.

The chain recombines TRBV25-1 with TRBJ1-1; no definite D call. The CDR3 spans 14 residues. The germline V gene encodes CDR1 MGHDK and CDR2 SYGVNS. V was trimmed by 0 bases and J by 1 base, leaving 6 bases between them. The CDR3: CASSEYEGNTEAFF. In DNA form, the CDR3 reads TGTGCCAGCAGTGAATATGAGGGGAACACTGAAGCTTTCTTT.

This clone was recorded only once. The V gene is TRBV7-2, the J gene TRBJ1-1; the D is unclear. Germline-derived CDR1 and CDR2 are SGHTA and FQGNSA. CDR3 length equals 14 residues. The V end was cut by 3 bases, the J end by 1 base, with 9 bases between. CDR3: CASSFTSQNTEAFF. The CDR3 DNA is TGTGCCAGCAGCTTTACATCACAGAACACTGAAGCTTTCTTT.

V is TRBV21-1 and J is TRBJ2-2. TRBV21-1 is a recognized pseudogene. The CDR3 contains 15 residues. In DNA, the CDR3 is TGTGCCAGCAGCAAAGGGGTCGGGAACACCGGGGAGCTGTTTTTT. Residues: CASSKGVGNTGELFF.

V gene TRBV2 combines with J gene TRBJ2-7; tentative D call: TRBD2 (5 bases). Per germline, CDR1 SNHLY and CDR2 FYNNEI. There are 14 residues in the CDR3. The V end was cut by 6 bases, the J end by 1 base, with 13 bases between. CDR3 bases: TGTGCCAGCAGAACGGGGATTTTTTCCTACGAGCAGTACTTC. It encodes CASRTGIFSYEQYF. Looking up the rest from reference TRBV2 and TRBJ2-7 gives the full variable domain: EPEVTQTPSHQVTQMGQEVILRCVPISNHLYFYWYRQILGQKVEFLVSFYNNEISEKSEIFDDQFSVERPDGSNFTLKIRSTKLEDSAMYFCASRTGIFSYEQYFGPGTRLTVT.

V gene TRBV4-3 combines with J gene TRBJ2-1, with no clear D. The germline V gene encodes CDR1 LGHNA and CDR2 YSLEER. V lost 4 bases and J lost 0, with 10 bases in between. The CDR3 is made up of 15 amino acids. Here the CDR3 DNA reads TGCGCCAGCAGCCGCCTTGAGAGCTCCTACAATGAGCAGTTCTTC. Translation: CASSRLESSYNEQFF.

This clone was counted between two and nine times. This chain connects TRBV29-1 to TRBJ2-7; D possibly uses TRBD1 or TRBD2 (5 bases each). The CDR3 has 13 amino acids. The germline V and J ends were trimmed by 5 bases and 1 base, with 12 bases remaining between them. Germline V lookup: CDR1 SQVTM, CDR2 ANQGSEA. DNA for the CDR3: TGCAGCGTTCAGAGGGGTCGATCCTACGAGCAGTACTTC. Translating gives CSVQRGRSYEQYF.

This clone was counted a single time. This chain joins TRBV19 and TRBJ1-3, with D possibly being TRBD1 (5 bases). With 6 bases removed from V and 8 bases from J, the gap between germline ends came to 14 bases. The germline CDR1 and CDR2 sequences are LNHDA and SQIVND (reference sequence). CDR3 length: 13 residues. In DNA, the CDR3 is TGTGCCAGTAGCCCGGAAGGGGAGCACACCATATATTTT. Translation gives CASSPEGEHTIYF.

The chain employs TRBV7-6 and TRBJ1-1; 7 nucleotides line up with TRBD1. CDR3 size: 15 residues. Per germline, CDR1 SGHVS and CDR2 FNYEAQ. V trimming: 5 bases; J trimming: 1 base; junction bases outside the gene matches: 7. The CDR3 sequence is CASSPGDRENTEAFF. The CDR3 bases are TGTGCCAGCAGCCCCGGGGACAGAGAGAACACTGAAGCTTTCTTT.

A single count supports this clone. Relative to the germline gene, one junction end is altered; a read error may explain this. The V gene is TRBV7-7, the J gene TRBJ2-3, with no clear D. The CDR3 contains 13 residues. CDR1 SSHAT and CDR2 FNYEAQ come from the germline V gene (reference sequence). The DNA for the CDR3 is TGTGCTAGCAGCTTAGATAGGACAGATACGCAGTATTTT. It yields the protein CASSLDRTDTQYF. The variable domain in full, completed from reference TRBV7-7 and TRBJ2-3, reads GAGVSQSPRYKVTKRGQDVTLRCDPISSHATLYWYQQALGQGPEFLTYFNYEAQPDKSGLPSDRFSAERPEGSISTLTIQRTEQRDSAMYRCASSLDRTDTQYFGPGTRLTVL.

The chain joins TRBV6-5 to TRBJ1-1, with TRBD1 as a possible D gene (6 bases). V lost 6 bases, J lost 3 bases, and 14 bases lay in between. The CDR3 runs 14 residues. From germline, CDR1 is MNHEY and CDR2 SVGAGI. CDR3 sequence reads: CASSPNRVDTEAFF. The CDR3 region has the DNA TGTGCCAGCAGCCCAAACAGGGTGGACACTGAAGCTTTCTTT.

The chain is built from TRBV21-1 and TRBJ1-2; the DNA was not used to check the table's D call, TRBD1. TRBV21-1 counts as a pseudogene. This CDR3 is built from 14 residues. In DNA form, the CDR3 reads TGTGCCAGCAGCAAAGTGGACAGGGCAGATGGCTACACCTTC. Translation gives CASSKVDRADGYTF.

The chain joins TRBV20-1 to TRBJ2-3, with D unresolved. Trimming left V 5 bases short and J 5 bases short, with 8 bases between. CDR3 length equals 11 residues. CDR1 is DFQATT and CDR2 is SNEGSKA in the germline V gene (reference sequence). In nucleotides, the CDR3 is TGCAGTGCTGACGAGAGAGATACGCAGTATTTT. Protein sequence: CSADERDTQYF.

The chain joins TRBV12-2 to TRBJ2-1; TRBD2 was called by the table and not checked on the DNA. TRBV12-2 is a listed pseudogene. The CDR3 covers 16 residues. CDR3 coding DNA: TGTGCAAGTCGCTTAAGTGCTAGCGGGACCTACAATGAGCAGTTCTTC. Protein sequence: CASRLSASGTYNEQFF.